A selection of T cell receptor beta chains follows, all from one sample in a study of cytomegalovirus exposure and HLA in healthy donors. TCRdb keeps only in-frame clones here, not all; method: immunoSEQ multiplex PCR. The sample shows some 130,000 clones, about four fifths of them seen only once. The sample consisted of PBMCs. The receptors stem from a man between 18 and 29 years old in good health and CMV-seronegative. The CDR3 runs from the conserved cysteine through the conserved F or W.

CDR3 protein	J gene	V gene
CASSRRGGTSGHNEQFF	TRBJ2-1	TRBV7-3
CASHTGTSGSWTQYF	TRBJ2-5	TRBV2
CASSGTTTDTQYF	TRBJ2-3	TRBV28
CASSLAGGSNSPLHF	TRBJ1-6	TRBV5-6
CASSLIAGQNTGELFF	TRBJ2-2	TRBV27
CASSVGQGRTDTQYF	TRBJ2-3	TRBV9
CASTPSIGVTDTQYF	TRBJ2-3	TRBV6-1
CASSSPGGTQYF	TRBJ2-5	TRBV4-1
CASSLSPQKSGGRGEDEQFF	TRBJ2-1	TRBV7-3
CASSVGLADNEQFF	TRBJ2-1	TRBV28
CASIERGDTQYF	TRBJ2-3	TRBV7-2
CASSPGQGAKGANVLTF	TRBJ2-6	TRBV4-1
CASSRAVQETQYF	TRBJ2-5	TRBV6-5
CASSPDRETQYF	TRBJ2-5	TRBV7-7
CASSQGGLAGHQETQYF	TRBJ2-5	TRBV4-3
CASSLYPVNTEAFF	TRBJ1-1	TRBV27
CASSPGLAGEQYF	TRBJ2-5	TRBV18
CASSLLTSGTPGETQYF	TRBJ2-5	TRBV28
CASSSTYRIGEQFF	TRBJ2-1	TRBV6-1
CASSVAGLATGEQFF	TRBJ2-1	TRBV9
CAIRKEESDTQYF	TRBJ2-3	TRBV11-1
CASSQDWGVWGTDTQYF	TRBJ2-3	TRBV4-3
CASSAAGGQKLRGYTF	TRBJ1-2	TRBV5-4
CASHGQLYSGANVLTF	TRBJ2-6	TRBV18
CSVGLAAETYEQYF	TRBJ2-7	TRBV29-1
CASSFRVTGELFF	TRBJ2-2	TRBV6-5
CASSYSYRDRGNQPQHF	TRBJ1-5	TRBV5-6
CASSTARVLQRNEQFF	TRBJ2-1	TRBV5-1
CATKYGGRGYEQYF	.	TRBV28
CASSLVSRTDTQYF	TRBJ2-3	TRBV11-2
CASSSQGANEAFF	TRBJ1-1	TRBV7-2
CASSFPLMTGNYGYTF	TRBJ1-2	TRBV5-6
CASSYGARGYYEQYF	TRBJ2-7	TRBV6-6
CASRDYRVSTDTQYF	TRBJ2-3	TRBV11-2
CASSAGTSTYNEQFF	TRBJ2-1	TRBV6-5
CASSLWTGYNDGKLFF	TRBJ1-4	TRBV28
CASSLVGANTEAFF	TRBJ1-1	TRBV7-9